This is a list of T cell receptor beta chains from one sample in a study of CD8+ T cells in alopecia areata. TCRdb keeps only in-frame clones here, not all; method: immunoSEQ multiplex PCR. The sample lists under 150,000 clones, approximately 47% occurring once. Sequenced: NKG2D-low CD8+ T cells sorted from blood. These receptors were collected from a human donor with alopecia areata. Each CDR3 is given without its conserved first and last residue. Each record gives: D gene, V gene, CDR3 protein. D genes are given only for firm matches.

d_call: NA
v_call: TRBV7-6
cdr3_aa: ASSFYRESTDTQY

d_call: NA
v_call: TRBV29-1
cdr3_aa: SVAGEVGGLEQY

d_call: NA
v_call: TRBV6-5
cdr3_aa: ASRSISYGYT

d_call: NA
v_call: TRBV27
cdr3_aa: ASSQGNQPQH

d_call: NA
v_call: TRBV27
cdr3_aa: ASSLSGGETQY

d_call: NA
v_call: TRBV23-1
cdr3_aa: ASSQSQGIGTQY

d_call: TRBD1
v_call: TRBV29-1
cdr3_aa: SVSRGGLRGNTIY

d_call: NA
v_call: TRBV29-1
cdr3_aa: SVRSTDTQY

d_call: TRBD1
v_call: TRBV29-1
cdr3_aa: SVSRDHRGGYGYT

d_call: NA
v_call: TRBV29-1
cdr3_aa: SATPPAGRYGYT

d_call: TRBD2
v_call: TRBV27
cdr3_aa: ASSSVAGGPLWSQY

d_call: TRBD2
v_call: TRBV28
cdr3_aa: ASSALAGVYNEQF

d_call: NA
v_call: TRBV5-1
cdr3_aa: ASSLLPVSERSYQETQY

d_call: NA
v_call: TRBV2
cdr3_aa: ASSSTGLNEQF

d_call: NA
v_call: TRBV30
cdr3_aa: AWGPGGSLHTEAF

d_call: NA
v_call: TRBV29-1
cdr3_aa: SVETPSGANVLT

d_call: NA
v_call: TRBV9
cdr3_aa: ASSQARGSTDTQY

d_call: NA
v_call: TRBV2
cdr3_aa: ASSDQGLRDYGYT

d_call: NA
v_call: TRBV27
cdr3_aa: AARALSSYEQY

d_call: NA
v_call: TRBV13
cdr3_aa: ASSLPGDSPLH

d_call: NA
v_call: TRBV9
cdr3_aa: ASSVGPGYVGGYT

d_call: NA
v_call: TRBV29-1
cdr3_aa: SVEKGGPGANVLT

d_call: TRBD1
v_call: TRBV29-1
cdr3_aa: SVEDQGTGVFEQY

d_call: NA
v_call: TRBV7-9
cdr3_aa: ASSMGGDQPQH

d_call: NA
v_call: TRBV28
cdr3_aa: ATGFGGTQY

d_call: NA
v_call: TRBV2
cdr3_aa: ATSRLEAF

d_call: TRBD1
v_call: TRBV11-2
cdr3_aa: ASSMLTGIGTDTQY

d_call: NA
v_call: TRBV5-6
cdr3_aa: ASRSGRLDEQY

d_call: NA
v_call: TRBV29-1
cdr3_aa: SVIGRGMLAEAF

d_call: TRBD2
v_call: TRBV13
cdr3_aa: ASSQSGRAYEQY

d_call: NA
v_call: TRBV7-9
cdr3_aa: ASSFGENQPQH

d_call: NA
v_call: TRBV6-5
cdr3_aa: ASSYRTGSYEQY

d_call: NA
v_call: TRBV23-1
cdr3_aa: ASSLTGNGYT

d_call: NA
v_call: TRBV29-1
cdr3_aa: SVSGAATNEKLF

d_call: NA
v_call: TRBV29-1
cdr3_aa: SVVPVGRAGTQRTDTQY

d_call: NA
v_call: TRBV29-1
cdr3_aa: SVDDALKGANYGYT

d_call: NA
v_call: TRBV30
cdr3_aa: AWSPGASTDTQY

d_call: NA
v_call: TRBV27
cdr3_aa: ASGPARETQY

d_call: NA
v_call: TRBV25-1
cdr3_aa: ASSAINRKEKLF

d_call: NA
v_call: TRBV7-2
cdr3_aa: ASSLGPPYQETQY